This TCR beta chain was profiled in a study of quantifying T cell responses using KT2 cells. Overall study context: RNA was reverse transcribed with TCR alpha and beta constant-region primers. Under optimum conditions, T4 ligation efficiency was estimated at more than 8.5%.

With V trimmed by 0 bases and J by 6 bases, 2 bases remained unmatched. The CDR3 has 15 amino acids. CDR1 is MNHNY, CDR2 SVGAGI, per germline (reference sequence). A single-stranded UMI oligo with SP2 sequence was ligated to cDNA 3' ends. The first PCR ran approximately 4 cycles with an equimolar RC1.1 and RC1.2 beta primer mix. Via MiXCR, TCRdb re-called the UMI-ligation and nested PCR reads, giving one row per CDR3 protein. The table lists fewer than 40,000 distinct CDR3 sequences, about 7.3% of them singletons. Sample: PBMCs spiked with cells of the T cell clone KT2. This TCR came from a human donor. The rearrangement joins TRBV6-6 to TRBJ1-6; 7 bases fit TRBD1. CDR3 amino acids: CASSYSGTANSPLHF. The DNA for the CDR3 is TGTGCCAGCAGTTACTCAGGGACAGCTAATTCACCCCTCCACTTT.